The clone carrying this T cell receptor beta chain was recorded many times. Its specificity is unknown. Each donor gave roughly 9.8 milliliters of peripheral blood. The CDR3 runs to 12 residues. V gave up 4 bases and J gave up 2 bases; unmatched junction bases: 1. Germline assignment: CDR1 SQVTM and CDR2 ANQGSEA. This sample was taken from a study of blood T cells in healthy people across ages. Study-level points and caveats: Relative to aged donors, long-lived donors carried more naive CD4+ cells and displayed higher diversity. Strong correlation existed between TCR beta diversity and naive T cell percentage.

It was with a sample-barcoded 5' primer and a J-beta primer mix that a second PCR of roughly 7 to 11 cycles was run. Each cDNA molecule received a tag from a template-switch adaptor that had 12 random nucleotides. MiXCR, run by TCRdb on the 5' RACE reads, gives a single entry per CDR3 protein. The profile shows hundreds of thousands of distinct CDR3 sequences, 20% to 25% of them singletons. This rearrangement joins TRBV29-1 to TRBJ2-5, with 7 bases aligning to TRBD2. The specimen was blood. This TCR derives from a man aged 65 to 79 in good health. CDR3 region: CSVASGQETQYF. Written as DNA, the CDR3 is TGCAGCGTTGCTAGCGGACAAGAGACCCAGTACTTC.